These 19 T cell receptor beta chains were sequenced from one sample in a study of blood T cell repertoires in COVID-19. Repertoires were generated with immunoSEQ multiplex PCR, while TCRdb's copy carries only in-frame clones and drops some. This sample has 350,000 to 400,000 clones, with around 87% found just once. What was sequenced was PBMCs or T cells enriched from blood (not recorded which). The receptors were gathered from a man between 18 and 35 years old who had recovered from COVID-19.

The rearrangement links TRBV4-3 to TRBJ2-4, with 7 positions matching TRBD2. The CDR3 runs 17 residues. Germline V gene sequence: CDR1 LGHNA, CDR2 YSLEER. V dropped 0 bases and J dropped 4; count of bases not matched to a gene: 9. CDR3 sequence (DNA): TGCGCCAGCAGCCAAGATACGGGGGAGGGCCAAAAAAACATTCAGTACTTC. Residues: CASSQDTGEGQKNIQYF.

In this sample, this clone turned up once. This chain uses TRBV6-5 with TRBJ2-1; TRBD2 matches at 11 bases. Germline-derived CDR1 and CDR2 are MNHEY and SVGAGI. CDR3 length equals 15 residues. The V gene end was trimmed by 4 bases and the J gene end by 7 bases; junction bases not matched to a gene: 6. CDR3 protein: CASSSLAGGRNEQFF. The CDR3 DNA reads TGTGCCAGCAGTTCCCTAGCGGGGGGACGGAATGAGCAGTTCTTC.

The J gene is TRBJ2-7, the V gene TRBV7-9, with D possibly matching TRBD2 (6 bases). The CDR3 runs to 13 residues. The germline V gene encodes CDR1 SEHNR and CDR2 FQNEAQ (reference sequence). Trimming stripped 5 bases from V and 5 bases from J, with 13 bases between. The CDR3 region has the DNA TGTGCCAGCAGCCGCTCGGGGGTAGACGAGCAGTACTTC. Its translation is CASSRSGVDEQYF.

The rearrangement joins TRBV4-3 to TRBJ2-3, with 14 bases matching TRBD2. The germline V gene encodes CDR1 LGHNA and CDR2 YSLEER. V lost 4 bases to trimming and J lost 2 bases; unmatched junction nucleotides: 8. The CDR3 has 18 amino acids. DNA of the CDR3: TGCGCCAGCAGCCGAAAAGGGACTAGCGGGGGTATCACAGATACGCAGTATTTT. Encoded protein: CASSRKGTSGGITDTQYF.

This clone came up a few times. The chain is built from TRBV4-2 and TRBJ1-2; TRBD1 is a possible D gene (6 bases). CDR3 length equals 16 residues. V lost 1 base to trimming and J lost 4 bases, with 16 bases between them. The V gene's germline CDR1 is LGHNA and CDR2 YNFKEQ. The DNA for the CDR3 is TGTGCCAGCAGCCAAGCCTCGGGGGGCATGGGCTATGGCTACACCTTC. It yields the protein CASSQASGGMGYGYTF.

Worth noting for this clone: This same CDR3 is encoded by further DNA sequences in the sample. The chain joins TRBV6-4 to TRBJ1-6, with 8 bases aligning to TRBD1. Trimming removed 0 bases from V and 6 bases from J; junction bases left unmatched: 1. CDR1 is MRHNA and CDR2 is SNTAGT in the germline V gene. The CDR3 loop spans 15 amino acids. CDR3 in DNA: TGTGCCAGCAGTGACTCAACAGGGGGTAATTCACCCCTCCACTTT. Translated: CASSDSTGGNSPLHF.

CDR3 loop: CASSPGAGGSSYEQYF. The CDR3 DNA follows: TGTGCCAGCAGTCCGGGAGCGGGCGGAAGCTCCTACGAGCAGTACTTC. The chain links TRBV27 to TRBJ2-7, with D perhaps matching TRBD2 (6 bases). The germline CDR1 and CDR2 sequences are MNHEY and SMNVEV (reference sequence). CDR3 size: 16 residues. V lost 5 bases, J lost 0 bases, and 17 bases lay in between.

A few counts support this clone. This chain uses TRBV10-1 with TRBJ1-1; no definite D call. V lost 7 bases to trimming and J lost 4 bases, with 13 bases between them. CDR1 is WNHNN, CDR2 SYGVQD, per germline (reference sequence). The CDR3 is made up of 13 amino acids. The CDR3 is CASNSQEVTEAFF. As DNA, the CDR3 is TGCGCCAGCAACTCTCAGGAGGTCACTGAAGCTTTCTTT.

The chain has TRBV16 and TRBJ1-4; D remains unclear. The germline V gene has CDR1 KGHSY and CDR2 FQNENV. Trimming took off 1 base at V and 5 bases at J, with 14 bases between the two ends. This CDR3 has 16 residues. CDR3 in DNA: TGTGCCAGCAGCCAATTCATGGAATCGGGAAATGAAAAACTGTTTTTT. Its protein is CASSQFMESGNEKLFF.

The rearrangement uses TRBV7-9 and TRBJ2-1; 8 bases fit TRBD2. V lost 0 bases, J lost 7 bases, and 11 bases stayed unmatched. The germline gives CDR1 SEHNR, CDR2 FQNEAQ (reference sequence). The CDR3 has 17 amino acids. The CDR3, as DNA: TGTGCCAGCAGCTTAGCGGCGGGACTAGGAATGGGGAATGAGCAGTTCTTC. It encodes CASSLAAGLGMGNEQFF.

In its sample, this clone was seen once. Other DNA sequences in this sample translate to the same CDR3. The J gene is TRBJ1-4, the V gene TRBV5-1; 8 bases are shared with TRBD1. The CDR3 contains 13 residues. The ends lost 4 bases at V and 7 bases at J; junction bases unmatched: 3. The germline V gene has CDR1 SGHRS and CDR2 YFSETQ. The CDR3 is CASSPGQGEKLFF. Written as DNA, the CDR3 is TGCGCCAGCAGCCCTGGACAGGGTGAAAAACTGTTTTTT.

The J gene is TRBJ2-7, the V gene TRBV7-9; a weak D match, TRBD1 (6 bases). CDR1 and CDR2 from the germline V gene are SEHNR and FQNEAQ (reference sequence). This CDR3 contains 13 residues. V was clipped by 2 bases and J by 4 bases, with 9 bases between them. Written as DNA, the CDR3 is TGTGCCAGCAGCTTATCCGGGACATACGAGCAGTACTTC. This translates into CASSLSGTYEQYF. Full variable domain (outside the CDR3, taken from reference TRBV7-9 and TRBJ2-7): DTGVSQNPRHKITKRGQNVTFRCDPISEHNRLYWYRQTLGQGPEFLTYFQNEAQLEKSRLLSDRFSAERPKGSFSTLEIQRTEQGDSAMYLCASSLSGTYEQYFGPGTRLTVT.

This clone was found once. The rearrangement joins TRBV3-1 (or the pseudogene TRBV3-2) to TRBJ1-4; no reliable D call. Trimming stripped 2 bases from V and 3 bases from J, with 4 bases between. Germline V CDR1 and CDR2: LGHDT, YNNKEL (reference sequence). The CDR3 contains 13 residues. The CDR3 loop is CASSQTANEKLFF. CDR3 nucleotides: TGTGCCAGCAGCCAAACAGCTAATGAAAAACTGTTTTTT.

V and J are TRBV9 and TRBJ2-5, with 7 positions matching TRBD1. This CDR3 spans 17 amino acids. Losses at the gene ends were 0 bases for V and 2 bases for J; bases not matched to a gene: 10. The germline V gene encodes CDR1 SGDLS and CDR2 YYNGEE. The CDR3 sequence: CASSVGLGTALQETQYF. CDR3 nucleotides: TGTGCCAGCAGCGTAGGTCTCGGGACAGCTTTACAAGAGACCCAGTACTTC.

Concerning this clone: The junction does not match germline at one end; this may be a read error. This chain joins TRBV6-2 or TRBV6-3 and TRBJ2-7, with 8 bases lining up with TRBD1. CDR3 length: 15 amino acids. Germline CDR1 is MNHEY and CDR2 is SVGEGT. CDR3 protein: CASSSRPGGSSEQYF. CDR3 nucleotides: TGTGCCAGCAGTTCTCGGCCAGGGGGCTCCTCCGAGCAGTACTTC.

The rearrangement links TRBV10-2 to TRBJ1-1, with D possibly being TRBD1 (6 bases). The V end lost 8 bases, the J end lost 5 bases, and 18 bases lay between the germline ends. CDR3 length: 14 residues. Germline V gene sequence: CDR1 WSHSY, CDR2 SAAADI. CDR3 in amino acids: CASSPGVAGTEAFF. DNA for the CDR3: TGCGCCAGCTCCCCAGGGGTAGCGGGGACTGAAGCTTTCTTT.

This clone was counted once. The chain recombines TRBV28 with TRBJ2-3; perhaps TRBD1 as D (7 bases). The CDR3 runs 15 residues. Germline V gives CDR1 MDHEN, CDR2 SYDVKM. V lost 6 bases and J 3 bases, leaving 16 bases between the germline ends. The CDR3: CASRENRGGTDTQYF. As DNA, the CDR3 is TGTGCCAGCAGGGAGAACAGGGGAGGAACAGATACGCAGTATTTT.

This clone was observed a single time. The chain links TRBV29-1 to TRBJ2-1; D gene uncertain. Trimming took off 7 bases at V and 0 bases at J, with 4 bases between the two ends. The CDR3 length is 11 residues. Germline V gene lookup returns CDR1 SQVTM and CDR2 ANQGSEA. In DNA, the CDR3 is TGCAGCGCCTCCTCCTACAATGAGCAGTTCTTC. Encoded protein: CSASSYNEQFF.

The rearrangement uses TRBV6-5 and TRBJ2-7, with D possibly TRBD1 on 5 matching bases. The CDR3 loop spans 14 amino acids. V lost 0 bases, J lost 0 bases, and 6 bases lay in between. Germline V gene sequence: CDR1 MNHEY, CDR2 SVGAGI. In DNA, the CDR3 is TGTGCCAGCAGTTACTCGACAGTCTCCTACGAGCAGTACTTC. As protein: CASSYSTVSYEQYF.